The present T cell receptor (beta chain) was sequenced within a study of T cell responses to AZD1222 COVID-19 vaccine. Findings and limits, study-wide: Spike-specific TCR breadth and depth were elevated following two AZD1222 doses. A mostly white British donor set with more females was recruited, and clonal diversity was possibly underestimated.

Profiled with immunoSEQ multiplex PCR; TCRdb holds only in-frame clones, not every one. The table lists 85,000 to 100,000 clones, about nine tenths of them singletons. The CDR3 consists of 14 residues. The V end lost 2 bases, the J end lost 4 bases, and 12 bases lay between the germline ends. The germline gives CDR1 SGHRS, CDR2 YFSETQ. Concerning this clone itself: Its specificity is not known.

This sequence originates from an adult who received the AZD1222 COVID-19 vaccine. This chain joins TRBV5-1 and TRBJ1-1; D uncertain. The specimen comprised peripheral blood, sampled 28 days after the second AZD1222 dose. The CDR3 coding sequence is TGCGCCAGCAGCTTTGGGCGGTCGGGCACTGAAGCTTTCTTT. Translation: CASSFGRSGTEAFF.